Listed below are T cell receptor beta chains from one sample, sequenced in a study of cytomegalovirus exposure and HLA in healthy donors. TCRdb keeps only in-frame clones here, not all; method: immunoSEQ multiplex PCR. Of over 70,000 clones in the sample, roughly 80% were seen once. Sequencing was carried out using PBMCs. These TCRs come from a male donor in good health and CMV-seronegative. CDR3s include the opening cysteine and the closing phenylalanine or tryptophan. A D gene is named only where the DNA matches it firmly. Size values are once, few and many counts, or a class for expanded clones, and some rows have none.

abundance	j_gene	len	d_gene	v_gene	CDR3aa	CDR3nt
.	TRBJ1-1	12	.	TRBV28	CASRSGAQGTFF	TGTGCCAGCAGGTCAGGGGCTCAAGGAACTTTCTTT
.	TRBJ1-2	14	.	TRBV30	CAWSVWCSDYGYTF	TGTGCCTGGAGTGTTTGGTGTTCGGACTATGGCTACACCTTC
.	TRBJ1-2	14	.	TRBV6-5	CASRPPGQRYGYTF	TGTGCCAGCAGGCCACCAGGGCAGAGGTATGGCTACACCTTC
.	TRBJ2-3	16	.	TRBV11-2	CASSLGTNGRADTQYF	TGTGCCAGCAGCTTAGGGACAAATGGACGGGCAGATACGCAGTATTTT
.	TRBJ2-7	15	TRBD1	TRBV7-9	CASSLLQDRGAEQYF	TGTGCCAGCAGCTTACTACAAGACAGGGGAGCCGAGCAGTACTTC
.	TRBJ1-5	16	.	TRBV7-2	CASSLGGVRGGQPQHF	TGTGCCAGCAGCTTAGGTGGTGTGAGGGGAGGTCAGCCCCAGCATTTT
.	TRBJ1-2	11	.	TRBV28	CASSSVYGYTF	TGTGCCAGCAGTTCGGTCTATGGCTACACCTTC
.	TRBJ2-1	20	.	TRBV13	CASSFAFSVRGLRQANEQFF	TGTGCCAGCAGCTTTGCCTTTTCTGTCCGAGGACTTCGGCAGGCCAATGAGCAGTTCTTC
few	TRBJ1-1	15	.	TRBV6-5	CASSRRQGRNTEAFF	TGTGCCAGCAGTCGACGTCAGGGGCGGAACACTGAAGCTTTCTTT
.	TRBJ2-7	18	TRBD2	TRBV5-5	CASSLGVIRGVGAYEQYF	TGTGCCAGCAGCTTGGGTGTTATACGGGGGGTCGGAGCCTACGAGCAGTACTTC
.	TRBJ2-1	15	.	TRBV19	CASSIGGLPPNEQFF	TGTGCCAGTAGTATAGGGGGACTGCCACCGAATGAGCAGTTCTTC
.	TRBJ1-1	13	.	TRBV9	CASSGTENTEAFF	TGTGCCAGCAGCGGGACAGAGAACACTGAAGCTTTCTTT
.	TRBJ2-3	16	TRBD2	TRBV5-1	CASSLGASGGAGTQYF	TGCGCCAGCAGCTTGGGTGCTAGCGGGGGGGCCGGTACGCAGTATTTT
.	TRBJ1-2	12	.	TRBV11-2	CASSLEYYGYTF	TGTGCCAGCAGCTTAGAGTATTATGGCTACACCTTC
.	TRBJ2-2	16	.	TRBV28	CASSYGGGALVGELFF	TGTGCCAGCAGTTATGGAGGGGGCGCCTTAGTAGGGGAGCTGTTTTTT
.	TRBJ2-1	14	TRBD2	TRBV14	CASSRTSGRGEQFF	TGTGCCAGCAGCCGGACTAGCGGGCGCGGTGAGCAGTTCTTC
.	TRBJ1-2	15	.	TRBV11-2	CASSFGQGISNGYTF	TGTGCCAGCAGCTTTGGTCAGGGAATCTCGAATGGCTACACCTTC
.	TRBJ2-2	14	.	TRBV14	CASSQDSRAGELFF	TGTGCCAGCAGCCAAGATTCGAGGGCCGGGGAGCTGTTTTTT
.	TRBJ2-1	17	TRBD1	TRBV18	CASSPQSSGQGGNEQFF	TGTGCCAGCTCACCTCAGAGCTCGGGACAGGGGGGTAATGAGCAGTTCTTC
.	TRBJ2-1	16	TRBD2	TRBV7-2	CASSPAGGTGGNEQFF	TGTGCCAGCAGCCCAGCCGGGGGGACGGGTGGTAATGAGCAGTTCTTC
.	TRBJ2-7	13	.	TRBV6-1	CASSVTVRYEQYF	TGTGCCAGCAGTGTTACGGTCCGCTACGAGCAGTACTTC
.	TRBJ2-7	15	.	TRBV6-6	CASSPMGGPAYEQYF	TGTGCCAGCAGCCCCATGGGGGGGCCCGCCTACGAGCAGTACTTC
.	TRBJ1-1	14	TRBD1	TRBV5-6	CASSWGRGASEAFF	TGTGCCAGCAGCTGGGGCAGGGGGGCCTCTGAAGCTTTCTTT
.	TRBJ2-2	19	TRBD1	TRBV4-3	CASSQEDGSGQGNTGELFF	TGCGCCAGCAGCCAGGAGGATGGTAGTGGACAGGGGAACACCGGGGAGCTGTTTTTT
.	TRBJ2-7	13	.	TRBV6-6	CASTASGNYEQYF	TGTGCCAGCACTGCCTCAGGGAATTACGAGCAGTACTTC
.	TRBJ1-4	13	TRBD1	TRBV19	CASSIPGQGKLFF	TGTGCCAGTAGTATTCCGGGACAGGGGAAACTGTTTTTT
.	TRBJ2-2	15	TRBD1	TRBV25-1	CASSEGDRDTGELFF	TGTGCCAGCAGTGAGGGGGACAGGGACACCGGGGAGCTGTTTTTT
few	TRBJ2-2	18	TRBD2	TRBV5-1	CASEYHGLAGGLPGELFF	TGCGCCAGCGAGTACCACGGACTAGCGGGAGGCCTGCCCGGGGAGCTGTTTTTT
.	TRBJ2-1	20	.	TRBV7-6	CASSLVARVVTPSSYNEQFF	TGTGCCAGCAGCTTAGTAGCGCGTGTGGTCACACCTTCCTCCTACAATGAGCAGTTCTTC
.	TRBJ1-2	14	.	TRBV18	CASSPQGLNYGYTF	TGTGCCAGCTCACCACAGGGGTTGAACTATGGCTACACCTTC
.	TRBJ2-7	17	TRBD2	TRBV4-3	CASSQDGTSGSPYEQYF	TGCGCCAGCAGCCAAGACGGGACTAGCGGGAGTCCGTACGAGCAGTACTTC
.	TRBJ1-5	13	.	TRBV7-2	CASSTSGNQPQHF	TGTGCCAGCAGCACGAGCGGCAATCAGCCCCAGCATTTT
.	TRBJ1-2	15	.	TRBV7-2	CASSLGVTGTYGYTF	TGTGCCAGCAGCTTAGGGGTCACAGGGACCTATGGCTACACCTTC
few	TRBJ1-2	16	.	TRBV12-1	CASSPPSGDFDYGYTF	TGTGCCAGCAGCCCCCCGAGTGGGGACTTTGACTATGGCTACACCTTC
.	TRBJ1-2	15	.	TRBV14	CASSLPSRVASGYTF	TGTGCCAGCAGCCTCCCAAGTCGGGTAGCGAGCGGCTACACCTTC
few	TRBJ1-6	13	.	TRBV19	CATSVAYNSPLHF	TGTGCCACCTCCGTTGCCTATAATTCACCCCTCCACTTT
once	TRBJ2-5	14	TRBD1	TRBV6-6	CASSPRTGQETQYF	TGTGCCAGCAGTCCTAGGACAGGTCAAGAGACCCAGTACTTC
.	TRBJ1-5	15	.	TRBV28	CASSPPAGPNQPQHF	TGTGCCAGCAGTCCCCCCGCGGGCCCCAATCAGCCCCAGCATTTT
.	TRBJ2-2	14	TRBD2	TRBV5-4	CASSFKGGTGELFF	TGTGCCAGCAGCTTCAAGGGAGGGACCGGGGAGCTGTTTTTT
.	TRBJ2-3	16	TRBD2	TRBV5-1	CASRNQAGGSTDTQYF	TGCGCCAGCAGAAATCAAGCGGGAGGATCCACAGATACGCAGTATTTT
.	TRBJ2-5	13	.	TRBV4-1	CASSQLGQETQYF	TGCGCCAGCAGCCAACTCGGTCAAGAGACCCAGTACTTC
.	TRBJ2-5	11	TRBD1	TRBV30	CALTGIETQYF	TGTGCCTTGACAGGGATAGAGACCCAGTACTTC